The entry that follows covers one TCR beta chain sequence. Its antigen is currently not known. No qualities accompany the bases; no much larger clone lies one base away. This record belongs to a study of OX40 agonist ivuxolimab in advanced cancers. Notes on the research overall: Ivuxolimab was a fully human IgG2 agonistic monoclonal antibody targeting the costimulatory receptor OX40 (CD134). The paper describes the monotherapy dose-escalation part (N of about 52 patients) of the phase I trial of ivuxolimab. Peripheral TCRbeta sequencing was intended to test whether TCR sequence diversity was altered and clonal T-cell expansion was caused by ivuxolimab. Intravenous ivuxolimab was administered to patients every 2 weeks at six dose levels: 0.01, 0.1, 0.3, 1.5, 3 and 10 mg/kg. Of the approximately 50 dose-escalation patients, hepatocellular carcinoma was present in about 20, melanoma in approximately 15, renal cell carcinoma in 9 and head and neck cancer in 9. In the dose-escalation cohort, 82.7% of patients were male, and the mean age was approximately 60 years with a range of roughly 20 to 80. Partial responses were achieved by three dose-escalation patients, of whom one had hepatocellular carcinoma and two had cutaneous melanoma. Prior anti-PD-1, anti-PD-L1 or anti-CTLA-4 therapy was permitted, and checkpoint inhibitors had been received by 30% to 40% of dose-escalation patients. The paper as a whole reports these results and caveats: At doses of 0.1 to 3.0 mg/kg, clonal expansion of both CD4+ and CD8+ T cells in blood was seen between baseline and week 6. The antigen specificity of the clonally expanded peripheral T cells was not determined. Low levels of normalized T-cell clonal expansion were also seen in some nonresponding patients. In the 0.1-3.0 mg/kg groups, partial responders had among the lowest normalized peripheral clonal expansion, particularly in CD8+ T cells. After ivuxolimab, more expanded clones were found on average in CD8+ T cells than in CD4+ T cells.

To sequence the TCRbeta CDR3 region, genomic DNA was isolated from the sorted cells. TCRbeta CDR3 regions were sequenced using the immunoSEQ Assay. Drawn from immuneACCESS, this table holds only the in-frame rearrangements with V and J called that TCRdb kept. Clones are partly lost; checked studies trace under half to an unresolved V gene and leave the rest unexplained. In this sample the table shows roughly 60,000 clones, approximately 80% of which occur a single time. Of the sample, roughly 2% is held by the ten largest clones. Patients with autoimmune disease history or receiving systemic immunosuppression were excluded from the trial. Peripheral blood for TCR sequencing was drawn from every dose cohort at baseline, at cycle 4 day 1 and at cycle 7 day 1. The samples were drawn from a first-in-human, open-label, multicenter phase I dose-escalation trial of ivuxolimab. Adults with locally advanced or metastatic head and neck squamous cell, hepatocellular, melanoma or renal cell carcinoma were enrolled in the trial. Before TCR sequencing, CD4+ and CD8+ T cells were separately sorted from peripheral blood.

The source material was CD4+ or CD8+ T cells sorted from blood, sampled in a trial of the OX40 agonist ivuxolimab. This sequence was found in an adult with an advanced solid tumor such as melanoma, head and neck, liver or kidney cancer.

The CDR3 region reads CASSYPGSGTQYF. The nucleotides read TGTGCCAGCAGTTACCCCGGCAGCGGGACCCAGTACTTC. The V and J genes are TRBV6-5 and TRBJ2-5; possibly the D gene is TRBD2, per 5 matching bases. Sequences MNHEY (CDR1) and SVGAGI (CDR2) are obtained from the germline V gene. Measured from the cysteine to the phenylalanine, the CDR3 is 13 residues long. CDR3 DNA only is kept here, 39 bases in frame from base 1. V loses 2 bases, J loses 7 bases, and the germline ends lie 11 bases apart.